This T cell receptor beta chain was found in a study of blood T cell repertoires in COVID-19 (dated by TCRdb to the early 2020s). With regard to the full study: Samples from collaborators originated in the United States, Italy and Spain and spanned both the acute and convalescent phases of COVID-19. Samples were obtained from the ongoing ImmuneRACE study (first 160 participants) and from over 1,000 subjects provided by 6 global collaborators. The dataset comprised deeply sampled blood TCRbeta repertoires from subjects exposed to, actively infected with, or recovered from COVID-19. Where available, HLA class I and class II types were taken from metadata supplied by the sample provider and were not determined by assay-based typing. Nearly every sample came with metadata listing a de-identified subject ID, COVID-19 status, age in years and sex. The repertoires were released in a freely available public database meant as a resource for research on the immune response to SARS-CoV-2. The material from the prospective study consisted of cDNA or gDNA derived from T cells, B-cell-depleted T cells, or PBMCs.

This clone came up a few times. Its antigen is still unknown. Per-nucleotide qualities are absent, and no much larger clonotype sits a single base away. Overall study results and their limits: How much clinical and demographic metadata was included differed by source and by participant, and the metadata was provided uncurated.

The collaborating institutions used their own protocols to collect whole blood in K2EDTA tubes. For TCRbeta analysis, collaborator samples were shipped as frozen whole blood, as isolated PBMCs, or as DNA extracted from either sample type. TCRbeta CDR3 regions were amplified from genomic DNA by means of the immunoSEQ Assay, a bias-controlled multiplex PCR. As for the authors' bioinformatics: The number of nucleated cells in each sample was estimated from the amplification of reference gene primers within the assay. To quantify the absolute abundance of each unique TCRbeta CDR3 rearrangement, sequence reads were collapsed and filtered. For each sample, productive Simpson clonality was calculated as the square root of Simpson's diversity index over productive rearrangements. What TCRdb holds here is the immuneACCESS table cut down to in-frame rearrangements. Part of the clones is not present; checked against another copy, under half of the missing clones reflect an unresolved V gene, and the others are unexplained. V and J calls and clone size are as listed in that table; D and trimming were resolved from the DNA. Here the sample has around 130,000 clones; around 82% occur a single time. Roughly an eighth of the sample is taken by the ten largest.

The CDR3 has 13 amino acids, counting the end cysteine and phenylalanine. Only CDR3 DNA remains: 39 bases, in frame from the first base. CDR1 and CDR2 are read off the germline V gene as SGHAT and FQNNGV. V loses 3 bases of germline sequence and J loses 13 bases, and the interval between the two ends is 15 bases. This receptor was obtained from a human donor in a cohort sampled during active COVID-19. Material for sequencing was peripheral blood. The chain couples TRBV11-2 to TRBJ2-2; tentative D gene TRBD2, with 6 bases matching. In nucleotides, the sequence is TGTGCCAGCAGCTTCCGGGGGACCTCTTGGCTGTTTTTT. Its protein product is CASSFRGTSWLFF.